The present T cell receptor beta chain was sequenced within a study of blood T cell repertoires in COVID-19. The CDR3 runs to 17 residues. Germline V gene sequence: CDR1 LGHDT, CDR2 YNNKEL (reference sequence). V dropped 5 bases and J dropped 6 bases, with 23 bases sitting between them. Clones were read by immunoSEQ multiplex PCR, and TCRdb kept only the in-frame ones, dropping some. The repertoire holds 300,000 to 400,000 clones, about 93% seen once, with 3% to 4% in the top ten. The sample taken for sequencing was peripheral blood. V gene TRBV3-1 (or the pseudogene TRBV3-2) combines with J gene TRBJ2-1; perhaps TRBD2 as D (5 bases). The sequence was obtained from a woman aged 18 to 35 who had recovered from COVID-19. The CDR3 sequence is CASSGGYPLLVTNEQFF. DNA for the CDR3: TGTGCCAGCAGCGGCGGATATCCCTTACTAGTAACCAATGAGCAGTTCTTC.